The next 31 T cell receptor beta chains were all read from a single sample in a study of T-cell memory formation after mild COVID-19. One entry per CDR3 protein results from TCRdb running MiXCR on the 5' RACE reads. The data show approximately 350,000 distinct CDR3 sequences, approximately 29% seen once. The sequenced sample was PBMCs or a T cell subset sorted from them (not recorded which). These receptors originate from an adult woman who had mild COVID-19 (a few samples of this study predate the infection). Cell type and time point are not known.

The genes are TRBV7-2 and TRBJ1-2, with a weak D call TRBD1 (6 bases). CDR1 and CDR2 (germline): SGHTA, FQGNSA. The CDR3 spans 14 residues. Trimming took 1 base from V and 7 from J, leaving 13 bases between them. This chain's CDR3 is CASSLDRAGLGYTF. CDR3 sequence (DNA): TGTGCCAGCAGCTTAGACAGGGCGGGTCTTGGCTACACCTTC.

The chain is built from TRBV7-9 and TRBJ1-2, with D unresolved. Germline lookup yields CDR1 SEHNR and CDR2 FQNEAQ (reference sequence). The ends were cut back, 3 bases at V and 6 bases at J, with 14 bases in the middle. This CDR3 has 14 residues. CDR3 sequence reads: CASSFSTEVDGYTF. CDR3 coding DNA: TGTGCCAGCAGCTTCTCGACGGAGGTGGATGGCTACACCTTC.

The chain links TRBV6-5 to TRBJ1-1; D gene unclear. The germline V gene encodes CDR1 MNHEY and CDR2 SVGAGI. The CDR3 has 14 residues. Trimming took off 0 bases at V and 3 bases at J, with 8 bases between the two ends. CDR3 in DNA: TGTGCCAGCAGTTACTCAAGGACGGACACTGAAGCTTTCTTT. Translating it yields CASSYSRTDTEAFF.

This clonotype has more than one count but fewer than ten. V usage is TRBV5-1 and J usage is TRBJ2-7; no definite D call. The CDR3 extends over 18 amino acids. Germline V gene lookup returns CDR1 SGHRS and CDR2 YFSETQ. The germline V and J ends were trimmed by 0 bases and 0 bases, with 19 bases remaining between them. CDR3 protein: CASSLDLWVGPFSYEQYF. The CDR3 DNA reads TGCGCCAGCAGCTTGGATCTTTGGGTTGGGCCCTTCTCCTACGAGCAGTACTTC.

This clonotype appeared a few times. The gene calls are TRBV2 and TRBJ2-1; 9 bases agree with TRBD2. Germline V CDR1 and CDR2: SNHLY, FYNNEI. CDR3 length: 15 amino acids. J gave up 10 bases and V 2 bases, and 9 bases lay outside the gene matches. The chain's CDR3 is CASSEYGGRGDEQFF. DNA of the CDR3: TGTGCCAGCAGTGAATACGGCGGGAGGGGTGACGAGCAGTTCTTC. The full variable domain, completed using reference TRBV2 and TRBJ2-1, is EPEVTQTPSHQVTQMGQEVILRCVPISNHLYFYWYRQILGQKVEFLVSFYNNEISEKSEIFDDQFSVERPDGSNFTLKIRSTKLEDSAMYFCASSEYGGRGDEQFFGPGTRLTVL.

This chain joins TRBV3-1 and TRBJ1-2, with D unresolved. The germline CDR1 and CDR2 sequences are LGHDT and YNNKEL (reference sequence). The CDR3 sequence is 12 residues long. Trimming took off 1 base at V and 6 bases at J, with 6 bases between the two ends. The CDR3 region is CASSQARNGYTF. The DNA for the CDR3 is TGTGCCAGCAGCCAAGCCAGGAATGGCTACACCTTC.

This chain uses TRBV15 with TRBJ2-5; D perhaps matches TRBD2 (7 bases). Trimming cost V 5 bases and J 5 bases, with 18 bases left between them. Germline V gene sequence: CDR1 LNHNV, CDR2 YYDKDF (reference sequence). The CDR3 sequence is 15 residues long. This CDR3 is CATSLNPGGAETQYF. Here the CDR3 DNA reads TGTGCCACCAGCCTTAACCCGGGGGGCGCGGAGACCCAGTACTTC.

The rearrangement joins TRBV11-2 to TRBJ1-4, with a weak D call TRBD1 (5 bases). V gave up 2 bases and J gave up 7 bases, with 11 bases separating them. The length of the CDR3 is 14 residues. Germline CDR1 and CDR2: SGHAT and FQNNGV. CDR3 sequence: CASSLYGAGEKLFF. The CDR3 bases are TGTGCCAGCAGCTTATACGGGGCCGGTGAAAAACTGTTTTTT. Together with reference TRBV11-2 and TRBJ1-4, the CDR3 gives the full variable domain: EAGVAQSPRYKIIEKRQSVAFWCNPISGHATLYWYQQILGQGPKLLIQFQNNGVVDDSQLPKDRFSAERLKGVDSTLKIQPAKLEDSAVYLCASSLYGAGEKLFFGSGTQLSVL.

This clonotype was seen a handful of times. The chain has TRBV5-1 and TRBJ2-2; D is possibly TRBD1 (5 bases). Per the germline V gene, CDR1 is SGHRS and CDR2 is YFSETQ. V shed 1 base and J shed 8 bases, with 18 bases lying between them. The CDR3 runs 16 residues. CDR3 coding DNA: TGCGCCAGCAGCTTGATCCCCTCCCAGGGTGTAGGGGAGCTGTTTTTT. Its translation: CASSLIPSQGVGELFF.

This clonotype was seen a few times. The chain is built from TRBV30 and TRBJ2-7; 10 bases fit TRBD2. The CDR3 consists of 13 residues. The germline V gene has CDR1 GTSNPN and CDR2 SVGIG (reference sequence). V shed 2 bases and J 3 bases; nucleotides not matched to a gene: 1. The CDR3 DNA is TGTGCCTGGAGTTCTAGCGGGGGCTACGAGCAGTACTTC. Translating gives CAWSSSGGYEQYF.

V usage is TRBV5-6 and J usage is TRBJ2-2; no firm D call. This CDR3 contains 14 residues. The germline gives CDR1 SGHDT, CDR2 YYEEEE. V lost 2 bases, J lost 3 bases, and 8 bases lay in between. In DNA, the CDR3 is TGTGCCAGCAGCTTTAAATGGGACACCGGGGAGCTGTTTTTT. Protein sequence: CASSFKWDTGELFF.

The chain has TRBV7-6 and TRBJ2-5; D not resolved. Between the trimmed V and J ends, which lost 5 bases and 7 bases, there was a span of 17 bases. There are 14 residues in the CDR3. The germline gives CDR1 SGHVS, CDR2 FNYEAQ. The DNA for the CDR3 is TGTGCCAGCAGCCGTCAGGAATCAGGTTGGACCCAGTACTTC. Translation: CASSRQESGWTQYF.

This clonotype was seen a few times. The rearrangement uses TRBV5-5 and TRBJ2-5; 12 nucleotides line up with TRBD2. This CDR3 is 15 amino acids long. Germline CDR1 reads SGHKS; CDR2 reads YYEKEE (reference sequence). The V segment lost 3 bases and the J segment 4 bases; nucleotides outside the gene matches: 4. In nucleotides, the CDR3 is TGTGCCAGCAGCTCACTAGCGGGAGGATTAGAGACCCAGTACTTC. It encodes CASSSLAGGLETQYF. The variable domain in full, completed from reference TRBV5-5 and TRBJ2-5, reads DAGVTQSPTHLIKTRGQQVTLRCSPISGHKSVSWYQQVLGQGPQFIFQYYEKEERGRGNFPDRFSARQFPNYSSELNVNALLLGDSALYLCASSSLAGGLETQYFGPGTRLLVL.

This clonotype was counted between two and nine times. The chain has TRBV24-1 and TRBJ2-3, with D unclear. The V gene's germline CDR1 is KGHDR and CDR2 SFDVKD. CDR3 size: 16 residues. V was cut by 3 bases and J by 2 bases, with 14 bases left in between. CDR3 amino acids: CATSDPTSAPTDTQYF. CDR3 sequence (DNA): TGTGCCACCAGTGATCCGACCAGTGCTCCCACAGATACGCAGTATTTT.

This clonotype was seen a few times. V and J are TRBV4-2 and TRBJ2-7; tentatively, D is TRBD2 (5 bases). Germline V gene lookup returns CDR1 LGHNA and CDR2 YNFKEQ. The V gene lost 4 bases and the J gene lost 2 bases, with 12 bases spanning the gap. The CDR3 runs to 14 residues. The CDR3 region is CASSLTGLAYEQYF. The DNA for the CDR3 is TGTGCCAGCAGCCTGACCGGACTGGCCTACGAGCAGTACTTC.

The rearrangement links TRBV4-3 to TRBJ2-4; weak D call: TRBD2 (6 bases). The CDR3 is 17 amino acids. The V gene lost 1 base and the J gene lost 8 bases, with 21 bases spanning the gap. The V gene's germline CDR1 is LGHNA and CDR2 YSLEER. The CDR3: CASSQGGPGTTGDIQYF. CDR3 bases: TGCGCCAGCAGCCAAGGAGGGCCAGGGACCACGGGGGACATTCAGTACTTC.

This clonotype showed up just a few times. This chain links TRBV29-1 with TRBJ2-1; 9 bases line up with TRBD1. J gave up 10 bases and V 4 bases, and 8 bases lay outside the gene matches. The germline V gene encodes CDR1 SQVTM and CDR2 ANQGSEA. This CDR3 is 13 amino acids long. The CDR3 region is CSVGETGGDEQFF. CDR3 nucleotides: TGCAGCGTTGGGGAGACAGGGGGTGACGAGCAGTTCTTC.

This chain links TRBV20-1 with TRBJ1-1; tentative D call: TRBD1 (5 bases). CDR1 is DFQATT, CDR2 SNEGSKA, per germline (reference sequence). The CDR3 runs to 11 residues. The germline V and J ends were trimmed by 5 bases and 5 bases, with 9 bases remaining between them. The chain's CDR3 is CSAPEGTEAFF. In DNA form, the CDR3 reads TGCAGTGCTCCAGAGGGGACTGAAGCTTTCTTT.

This chain connects TRBV4-1 to TRBJ1-2; tentative D call: TRBD1 (5 bases). CDR1 and CDR2 from the germline V gene are MGHRA and YSYEKL. Trimming stripped 3 bases from V and 2 bases from J, with 10 bases between. The CDR3 is 14 residues long. The CDR3 region is CASSQERQNYGYTF. CDR3 coding DNA: TGCGCCAGCAGCCAGGAAAGACAGAACTATGGCTACACCTTC.

The chain employs TRBV7-3 and TRBJ2-1, with D perhaps matching TRBD2 (6 bases). Germline values: CDR1 SGHTA, CDR2 FQGTGA. V was shortened by 1 base and J by 7 bases, with 17 bases between the two germline ends. The CDR3 loop spans 16 amino acids. The CDR3 region has the DNA TGTGCCAGCAGCTTAAGGGGGGTGACCTCGGGGAATGAGCAGTTCTTC. Translating it yields CASSLRGVTSGNEQFF.

The gene calls are TRBV10-3 and TRBJ2-5; 8 nucleotides line up with TRBD2. V was clipped by 6 bases and J by 4 bases; unmatched bases: 10. The germline gives CDR1 ENHRY, CDR2 SYGVKD. The length of the CDR3 is 15 residues. The CDR3 DNA reads as TGTGCCATCAGCCCTGGACTAGCAGCCCCAGAGACCCAGTACTTC. It is translated as CAISPGLAAPETQYF.

V usage is TRBV9 and J usage is TRBJ2-7; D remains unclear. Trimming pared 4 bases from V and 5 bases from J, leaving 10 bases between. Per the germline V gene, CDR1 is SGDLS and CDR2 is YYNGEE. This CDR3 spans 12 amino acids. CDR3 bases: TGTGCCAGCAGCCCCGGACCGCACGAGCAGTACTTC. As protein: CASSPGPHEQYF.

This clonotype occurred a few times. This sequence joins TRBV12-3 or TRBV12-4 and TRBJ2-7; 11 bases are shared with TRBD1. V was pared by 3 bases and J by 5 bases, with 6 bases of the junction left unmatched. The CDR3 has 15 amino acids. CDR3 region: CASSFRGQGGNEQYF. In DNA, the CDR3 is TGTGCCAGCAGTTTTAGGGGACAGGGGGGCAACGAGCAGTACTTC.

The chain has TRBV27 and TRBJ2-1, with D tentatively TRBD2 (6 bases). The CDR3 runs to 16 residues. The V gene's germline CDR1 is MNHEY and CDR2 SMNVEV (reference sequence). Trimming removed 8 bases at V and 3 bases at J, with 20 bases between. The CDR3 loop reads CASFGIGGDLYNEQFF. For the CDR3, the DNA is TGTGCCAGCTTTGGGATAGGCGGGGACCTCTACAATGAGCAGTTCTTC.

The V and J genes are TRBV7-9 and TRBJ1-2, with D perhaps TRBD1 (6 bases). Trimming took 5 bases from V and 7 from J, leaving 20 bases between them. There are 15 residues in the CDR3. Germline V gene sequence: CDR1 SEHNR, CDR2 FQNEAQ (reference sequence). The CDR3 DNA follows: TGTGCCAGCAGCCCAAAGACAGGCGCTATTTTTGGCTACACCTTC. It yields the protein CASSPKTGAIFGYTF.

This clonotype has more than one count but fewer than ten. The chain recombines TRBV7-9 with TRBJ2-7; 8 nucleotides agree with TRBD2. Germline V gene data show CDR1 as SEHNR and CDR2 as FQNEAQ (reference sequence). The ends lost 1 base at V and 2 bases at J; junction bases unmatched: 7. There are 16 residues in the CDR3. The CDR3 nucleotides read TGTGCCAGCAGCTTAGTCCCTAGCGGGTTACCCTACGAGCAGTACTTC. Protein: CASSLVPSGLPYEQYF.

V is TRBV7-2 and J is TRBJ2-2; tentative D call: TRBD2 (6 bases). This CDR3 contains 15 residues. V lost 4 bases and J lost 1, with 10 bases in between. CDR1 is SGHTA, CDR2 FQGNSA, per germline. The CDR3 spells CASSSRAGNTGELFF. DNA for the CDR3: TGTGCCAGCAGCTCGAGAGCGGGGAACACCGGGGAGCTGTTTTTT.

The V gene is TRBV18, the J gene TRBJ2-3; TRBD2 might be the D (6 bases). The CDR3 extends over 16 amino acids. The V gene's germline CDR1 is KGHSH and CDR2 LQKENI. Between the trimmed V and J ends, which lost 1 base and 0 bases, there was a span of 11 bases. The CDR3 DNA reads TGTGCCAGCTCACCACTGCCCGGGGGTAGCACAGATACGCAGTATTTT. Its translation: CASSPLPGGSTDTQYF.

The sample holds a few counts of this clonotype. The J gene is TRBJ2-5, the V gene TRBV4-1; a possible D gene is TRBD2 (6 bases). The CDR3 is made up of 14 amino acids. V lost 3 bases, J lost 5 bases, and 13 bases lay in between. Germline assignment: CDR1 MGHRA and CDR2 YSYEKL. The CDR3 spells CASSQTDGGETQYF. CDR3 bases: TGCGCCAGCAGCCAGACGGACGGGGGTGAGACCCAGTACTTC.

The V gene is TRBV27, the J gene TRBJ2-1, with a possible D match to TRBD2 (5 bases). Trimming shortened V by 6 bases and J by 8 bases, and 14 bases separated the two germline ends. Germline V CDR1 and CDR2: MNHEY, SMNVEV (reference sequence). The CDR3 is made up of 13 amino acids. CDR3 sequence reads: CASRLGGGHEQFF. The CDR3 DNA is TGTGCCAGCAGATTAGGAGGCGGGCATGAGCAGTTCTTC.

The chain combines TRBV10-3 with TRBJ2-7; D is ambiguous. The germline gives CDR1 ENHRY, CDR2 SYGVKD. The length of the CDR3 is 14 residues. The V end was cut by 7 bases, the J end by 5 bases, with 18 bases between. Here the CDR3 DNA reads TGTGCCATCAAAAAAGGTTCGGAAAGGGACGAGCAGTACTTC. Amino acids: CAIKKGSERDEQYF.